The rows below give T cell receptor beta chains drawn from one sample of a study of blood T cells in healthy people across ages. Each CDR3 protein gets one entry after TCRdb re-called the 5' RACE reads with MiXCR. Among 750,000 to 850,000 distinct CDR3 sequences listed, about 25% were seen once. The same sample was also used in a study of T cells of mothers and their children.

Material: blood. The receptors here all came from a boy between 10 and 17 years old in good health. CDR3s include the opening cysteine and the closing phenylalanine or tryptophan. A D gene is named only where the DNA matches it firmly. A clone size is listed for some rows: how often the clone was seen (once, few, many), or a class if it is expanded.

clone size,J gene,D gene,V gene,CDR3 DNA,CDR3 protein
NA,TRBJ2-1,NA,TRBV6-5,TGTGCCAGCAGCCTTTCTGTGATCGGCTACAATGAGCAGTTCTTC,CASSLSVIGYNEQFF
few,TRBJ2-5,NA,TRBV3-1,TGTGCCAGCAGCCAAGATAGAACAGCCTGGAGTGCCCAGTACTTC,CASSQDRTAWSAQYF
few,TRBJ2-5,NA,TRBV29-1,TGCAGCGTTGAGCTCAGGGACGGGCGCGAGACCCAGTACTTC,CSVELRDGRETQYF
few,TRBJ2-3,TRBD2,TRBV2,TGTGCCAGCAGTGAAGTACTAGCGGGAGGGGTAGATACGCAGTATTTT,CASSEVLAGGVDTQYF
NA,TRBJ2-5,TRBD2,TRBV4-1,TGCGCCAGCAGCCAAGGGTGGACTAGCGGGATTCAAGAGACCCAGTACTTC,CASSQGWTSGIQETQYF
few,TRBJ2-7,NA,TRBV27,TGTGCCAGCAGTTTCGACGGTGGCCCCTACGAGCAGTACTTC,CASSFDGGPYEQYF
NA,TRBJ2-4,NA,TRBV7-9,TGTGCCAGCAGCTCGCGAAACGTTCCGGAGAGAATGGACACCCTCCAGTACTTC,CASSSRNVPERMDTLQYF
few,TRBJ1-4,NA,TRBV20-1,TGCAGTGCTAGAGATCGCCGGGGGTCGTCTAATGAAAAACTGTTTTTT,CSARDRRGSSNEKLFF
NA,TRBJ2-5,TRBD2,TRBV3-1,TGTGCCAGCAGCCAAGCTAGCGGGGGGGACCAAGAGACCCAGTACTTC,CASSQASGGDQETQYF
few,TRBJ2-2,NA,TRBV3-1,TGTGCCAGCAGCCAAGTCGGGACTCCCAACACCGGGGAGCTGTTTTTT,CASSQVGTPNTGELFF
NA,TRBJ2-5,TRBD2,TRBV2,TGTGCCAGCAGTGAAGCCACCCGGGGGAGGGGAGAGACCCAGTACTTC,CASSEATRGRGETQYF
NA,TRBJ2-7,TRBD1,TRBV25-1,TGTGCCAGCAGTGACAGCGACAGGGTAGGCGAGCAGTACTTC,CASSDSDRVGEQYF
NA,TRBJ2-3,NA,TRBV11-2,TGTGCCAGCAGCCCCCAGGATACGCAGTATTTT,CASSPQDTQYF
NA,TRBJ2-2,NA,TRBV5-6,TGTGCCAGCAGCTTGACAGTCGGGGAGCTGTTTTTT,CASSLTVGELFF
few,TRBJ2-1,NA,TRBV14,TGTGCCAGCAGCCAAGACGCGGCTCCAATTTACAATGAGCAGTTCTTC,CASSQDAAPIYNEQFF
NA,TRBJ2-5,TRBD1,TRBV4-3,TGCGCCAGCAGCCAAGGGGACAGGGGGACCCAAGAGACCCAGTACTTC,CASSQGDRGTQETQYF
NA,TRBJ2-5,NA,TRBV20-1,TGCAGGTCAGAGTACCAAGAGACCCAGTACTTC,CRSEYQETQYF
NA,TRBJ2-4,NA,TRBV7-2,TGTGCCAGCAGCTTAGAGGGCAGGCAAGCCAAAAACATTCAGTACTTC,CASSLEGRQAKNIQYF
few,TRBJ1-1,NA,TRBV9,TGTGCCAGCAGCGTAGGTGCAGGATCGAACACTGAAGCTTTCTTT,CASSVGAGSNTEAFF
NA,TRBJ1-1,NA,TRBV12-3/TRBV12-4,TGTGCCAGCAGGTTCTTAACCACTGAAGCTTTCTTT,CASRFLTTEAFF
once,TRBJ1-2,TRBD1,TRBV6-5,TGTGCCAGCAGTAGGGGGACAGGGGCCTTCTATGGCTACACCTTC,CASSRGTGAFYGYTF
few,TRBJ1-1,NA,TRBV7-2,TGTGCCAGCAGCTTCACTAGGGACACTGAAGCTTTCTTT,CASSFTRDTEAFF
NA,TRBJ2-3,NA,TRBV7-3,TGTGCCAGCAGCTTCAGAAGGGGGGGTACGCAGTATTTT,CASSFRRGGTQYF
NA,TRBJ2-4,NA,TRBV11-2,TGTGCCGCGACAAACCAAGCCAAAAACATTCAGTACTTC,CAATNQAKNIQYF
few,TRBJ2-5,NA,TRBV6-6,TGTGCCAGCAGTTACTCTCCAGGAACCCCCCAAGAGACCCAGTACTTC,CASSYSPGTPQETQYF
few,TRBJ2-2,NA,TRBV14,TGTGCCAGCGGAGAGGGTCCCACCGGGGAGCTGTTTTTT,CASGEGPTGELFF
NA,TRBJ1-5,NA,TRBV15,TGTGCCACCAGCGGAGGACTTCAGGGGACGAATCAGCCCCAGCATTTT,CATSGGLQGTNQPQHF
few,TRBJ2-7,NA,TRBV25-1,TGTGCCAGCAGCGGACCTGGTACCTACGAGCAGTACTTC,CASSGPGTYEQYF
few,TRBJ2-3,TRBD2,TRBV5-1,TGCGCCAGCAGCACCGGGACTAGCGGGAGGACAGATACGCAGTATTTT,CASSTGTSGRTDTQYF
few,TRBJ1-2,NA,TRBV29-1,TGCAGCGTTGAAGACGGGAAGATCTCCTATGGCTACACCTTC,CSVEDGKISYGYTF
NA,TRBJ1-5,NA,TRBV20-1,TGCAGTGCTAGTTTGCGGGATTACCCGAATCAGCCCCAGCATTTT,CSASLRDYPNQPQHF
NA,TRBJ2-1,TRBD1,TRBV29-1,TGCAGCGGGGACAGGGGGGACTATGAGCAGTTCTTC,CSGDRGDYEQFF
few,TRBJ1-5,NA,TRBV15,TGTGCCACCAGCAGCGAGCGACAGAATCAGCCCCAGCATTTT,CATSSERQNQPQHF
few,TRBJ2-2,NA,TRBV7-9,TGTGCCAGCAGTATCTATACTACAGGGTACACCGGGGAGCTGTTTTTT,CASSIYTTGYTGELFF
few,TRBJ2-1,TRBD2,TRBV6-2/TRBV6-3,TGTGCTACGGGGGGTTTCTCCTACAATGAGCAGTTCTTC,CATGGFSYNEQFF
NA,TRBJ2-7,NA,TRBV7-9,TGTGCCAGCAGCCTCCCCGGACACCCCTACGAGCAGTACTTC,CASSLPGHPYEQYF
few,TRBJ2-3,NA,TRBV21-1,TGTGCCAGCAGCAAAGGGCAGGGACCAGATACGCAGTATTTT,CASSKGQGPDTQYF
few,TRBJ1-6,TRBD1,TRBV28,TGTGCCAGCAGGGGACAGGGGGAAGGGAATTCACCCCTCCACTTT,CASRGQGEGNSPLHF